Sequencing of this T cell receptor beta chain was carried out in a study of T cell responses to AZD1222 COVID-19 vaccine. Using immunoSEQ multiplex PCR, the repertoire was profiled, and TCRdb retains in-frame clones only, with some absent. Of some 130,000 clones listed, 80% to 95% were seen once; the top ten hold approximately 6.5%. The receptor was isolated from an adult who received the AZD1222 COVID-19 vaccine. Here the sequenced sample was peripheral blood, taken 28 days after the second AZD1222 dose.

CDR3: CASSGGWELGSGNTIYF. Written as DNA, the CDR3 is TGCGCCAGCAGCGGGGGATGGGAGTTGGGATCTGGAAACACCATATATTTT. The chain carries TRBV5-1 and TRBJ1-3, with a weak D call TRBD1 (5 bases). Germline assignment: CDR1 SGHRS and CDR2 YFSETQ. This CDR3 contains 17 residues. V lost 4 bases to trimming and J lost 1 base, with 18 bases between them. The full variable domain, its missing parts supplied by reference TRBV5-1 and TRBJ1-3, is KAGVTQTPRYLIKTRGQQVTLSCSPISGHRSVSWYQQTPGQGLQFLFEYFSETQRNKGNFPGRFSGRQFSNSRSEMNVSTLELGDSALYLCASSGGWELGSGNTIYFGEGSWLTVV.